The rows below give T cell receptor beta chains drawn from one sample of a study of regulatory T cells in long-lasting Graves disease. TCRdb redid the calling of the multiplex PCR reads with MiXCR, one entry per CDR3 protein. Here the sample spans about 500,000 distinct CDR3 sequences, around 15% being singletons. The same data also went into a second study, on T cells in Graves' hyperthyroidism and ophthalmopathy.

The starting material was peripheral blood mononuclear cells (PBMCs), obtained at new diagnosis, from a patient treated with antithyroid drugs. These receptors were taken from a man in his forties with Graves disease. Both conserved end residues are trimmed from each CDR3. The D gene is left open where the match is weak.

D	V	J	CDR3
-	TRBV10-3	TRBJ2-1	AISESSGYPYNEQF
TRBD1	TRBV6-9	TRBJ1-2	ASSYDRDRGYT
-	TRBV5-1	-	ASSAPGHRGSGGSSYEQY
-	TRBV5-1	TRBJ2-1	ASSLGLDYNEQF
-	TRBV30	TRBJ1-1	AWTKGAEAF
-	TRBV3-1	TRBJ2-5	ASRDAMETQY
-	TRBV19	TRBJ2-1	ASRTEDSSYNEQF
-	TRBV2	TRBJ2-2	ASSERRVSGELF
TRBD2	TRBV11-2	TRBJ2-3	ASSSMGLAGAVQY
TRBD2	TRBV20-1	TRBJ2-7	SARTSGVTHYEQY
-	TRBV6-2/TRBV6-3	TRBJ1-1	ASSEVRGSQAF
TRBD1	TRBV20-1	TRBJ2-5	SAIDRGPETQY
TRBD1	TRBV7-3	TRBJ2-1	ASSVTGWNEQF
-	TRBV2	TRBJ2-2	ASSEDRTYSGELF
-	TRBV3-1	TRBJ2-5	ASRTPGHQETQY
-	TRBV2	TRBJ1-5	ASSEEVVAGIQPQH
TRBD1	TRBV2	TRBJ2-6	ASNGQASAGANVLT
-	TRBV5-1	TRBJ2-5	ASSLLGEQETQY
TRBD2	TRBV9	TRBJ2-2	ASSPQAGGSAGELF
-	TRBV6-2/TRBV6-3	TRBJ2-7	ASSASRGGEQY
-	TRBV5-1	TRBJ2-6	ASSFPAPGANVLT
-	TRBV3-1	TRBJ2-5	ASSLRGGVLAETQY
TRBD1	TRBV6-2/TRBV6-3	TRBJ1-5	ASSFRTGGVDQPQH
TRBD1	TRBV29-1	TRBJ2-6	SVEAGGTSSGANVLT
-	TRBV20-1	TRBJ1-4	SAGLGVEKLF
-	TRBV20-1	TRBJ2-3	SARDGASGTDTQY
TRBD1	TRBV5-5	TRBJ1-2	ASSFSDRGHGYT
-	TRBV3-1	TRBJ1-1	ASKSATEAF
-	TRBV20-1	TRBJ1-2	SARDGQGDYGYT
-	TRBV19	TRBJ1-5	ASSIELPSRGNQPQH
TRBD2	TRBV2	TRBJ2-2	ASTILAGNTGELF
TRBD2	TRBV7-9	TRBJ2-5	ASSPTSAPGGTQY
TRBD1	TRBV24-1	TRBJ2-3	ATSDPYGQARTDTQY
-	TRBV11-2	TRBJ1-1	ASSYKTGSTEAF
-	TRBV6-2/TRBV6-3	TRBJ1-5	ASSSSGTPKYQPQH
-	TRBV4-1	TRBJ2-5	ASSQGTEGRETQY
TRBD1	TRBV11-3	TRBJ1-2	ASSSGTVGNYGYT
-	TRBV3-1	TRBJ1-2	ASSLQSAGAGYT
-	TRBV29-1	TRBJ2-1	SVTSRSSYNEQF
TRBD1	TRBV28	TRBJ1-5	ASSLDVRQGRYQPQH
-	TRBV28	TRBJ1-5	ASSLKGQPQH
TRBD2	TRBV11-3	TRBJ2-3	ASSVGWASGTRDTQY
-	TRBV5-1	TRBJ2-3	ASSLLGLRDTQY
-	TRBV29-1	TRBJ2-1	SVGVFTNEQF
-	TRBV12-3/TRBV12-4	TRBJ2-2	ASSIIYRTKDHTGELF
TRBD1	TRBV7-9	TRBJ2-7	ASSSGTGFGEQY
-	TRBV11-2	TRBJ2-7	ASSSPGRGSYEQY
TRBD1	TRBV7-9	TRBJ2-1	ASSKPTGVNEQF
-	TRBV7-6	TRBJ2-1	ASSLSFDRANEQF
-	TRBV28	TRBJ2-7	ASSSPGTSYEQY
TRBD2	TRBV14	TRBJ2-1	ASSQDLGTSGLSSSYNEQF
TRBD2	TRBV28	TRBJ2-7	ASIPGLAGEGYEQY
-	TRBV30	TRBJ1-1	AGERGVGF
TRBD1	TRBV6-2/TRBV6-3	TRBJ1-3	ASSYRPWTGTGNTIY
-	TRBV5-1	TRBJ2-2	ASSLFGVITGELF
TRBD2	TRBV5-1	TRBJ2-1	ASSPQPGLAGNYEQF